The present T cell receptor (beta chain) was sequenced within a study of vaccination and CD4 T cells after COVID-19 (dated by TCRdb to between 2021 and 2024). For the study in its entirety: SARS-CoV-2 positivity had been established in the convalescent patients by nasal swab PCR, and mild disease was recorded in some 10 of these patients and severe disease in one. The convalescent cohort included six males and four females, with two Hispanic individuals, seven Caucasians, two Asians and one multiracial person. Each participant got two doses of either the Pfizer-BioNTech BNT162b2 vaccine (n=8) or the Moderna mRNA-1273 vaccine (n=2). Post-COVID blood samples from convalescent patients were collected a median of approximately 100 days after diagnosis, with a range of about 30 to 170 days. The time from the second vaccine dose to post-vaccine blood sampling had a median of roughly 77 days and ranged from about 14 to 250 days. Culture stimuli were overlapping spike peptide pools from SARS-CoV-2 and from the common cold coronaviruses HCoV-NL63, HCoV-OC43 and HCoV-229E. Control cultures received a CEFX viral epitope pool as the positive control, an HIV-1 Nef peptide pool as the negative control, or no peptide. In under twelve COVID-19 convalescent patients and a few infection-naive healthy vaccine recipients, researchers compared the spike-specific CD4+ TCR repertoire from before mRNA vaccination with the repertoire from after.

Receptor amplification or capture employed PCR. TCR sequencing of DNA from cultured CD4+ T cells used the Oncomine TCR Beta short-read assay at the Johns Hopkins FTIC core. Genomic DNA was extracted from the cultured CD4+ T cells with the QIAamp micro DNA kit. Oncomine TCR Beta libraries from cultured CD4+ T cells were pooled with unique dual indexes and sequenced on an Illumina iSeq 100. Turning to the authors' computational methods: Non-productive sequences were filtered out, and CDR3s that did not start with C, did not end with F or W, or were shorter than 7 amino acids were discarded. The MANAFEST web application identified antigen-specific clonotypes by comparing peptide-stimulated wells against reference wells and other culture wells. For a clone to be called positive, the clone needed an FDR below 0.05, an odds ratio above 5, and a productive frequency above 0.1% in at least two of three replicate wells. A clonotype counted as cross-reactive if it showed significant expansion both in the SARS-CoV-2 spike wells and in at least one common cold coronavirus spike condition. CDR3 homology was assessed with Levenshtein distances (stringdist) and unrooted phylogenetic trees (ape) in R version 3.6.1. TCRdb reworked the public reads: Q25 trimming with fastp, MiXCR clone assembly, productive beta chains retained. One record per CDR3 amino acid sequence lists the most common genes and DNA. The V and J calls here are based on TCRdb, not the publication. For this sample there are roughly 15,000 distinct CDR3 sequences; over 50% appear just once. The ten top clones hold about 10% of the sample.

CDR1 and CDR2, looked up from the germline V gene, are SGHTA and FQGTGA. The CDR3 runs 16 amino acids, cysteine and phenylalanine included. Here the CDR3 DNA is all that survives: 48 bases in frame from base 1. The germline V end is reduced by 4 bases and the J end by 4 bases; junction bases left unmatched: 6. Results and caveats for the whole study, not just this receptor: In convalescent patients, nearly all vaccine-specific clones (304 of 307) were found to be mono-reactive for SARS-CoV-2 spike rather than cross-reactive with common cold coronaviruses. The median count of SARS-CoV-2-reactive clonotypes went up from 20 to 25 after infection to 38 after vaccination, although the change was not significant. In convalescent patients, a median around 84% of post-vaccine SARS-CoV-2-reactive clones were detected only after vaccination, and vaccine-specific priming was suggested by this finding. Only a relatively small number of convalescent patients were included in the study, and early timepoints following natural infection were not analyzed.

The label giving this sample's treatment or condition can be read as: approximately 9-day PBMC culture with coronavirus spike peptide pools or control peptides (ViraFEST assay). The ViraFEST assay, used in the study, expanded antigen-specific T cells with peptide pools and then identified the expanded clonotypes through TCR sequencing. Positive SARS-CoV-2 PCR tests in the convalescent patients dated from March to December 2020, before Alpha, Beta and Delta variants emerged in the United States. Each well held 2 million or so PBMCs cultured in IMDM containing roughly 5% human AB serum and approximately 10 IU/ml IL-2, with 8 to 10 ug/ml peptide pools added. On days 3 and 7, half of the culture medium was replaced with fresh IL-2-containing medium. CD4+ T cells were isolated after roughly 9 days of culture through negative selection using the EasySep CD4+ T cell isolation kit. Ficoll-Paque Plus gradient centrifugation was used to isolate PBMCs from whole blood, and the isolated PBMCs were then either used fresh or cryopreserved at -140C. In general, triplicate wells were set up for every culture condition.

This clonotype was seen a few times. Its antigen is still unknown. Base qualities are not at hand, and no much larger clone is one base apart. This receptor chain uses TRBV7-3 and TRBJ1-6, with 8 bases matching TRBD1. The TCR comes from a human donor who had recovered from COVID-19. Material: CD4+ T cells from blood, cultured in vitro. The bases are TGTGCCAGCAGCTCCCAGGGGGCTCCTTATAATTCACCCCTCCACTTT. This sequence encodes CASSSQGAPYNSPLHF.